The 29 T cell receptor beta chains below come from one sample, sequenced in a study of blood T cell repertoires in COVID-19 (dated by TCRdb to about 2020). The library was obtained by the immunoSEQ multiplex PCR assay. Entries here come from immuneACCESS through TCRdb and include only in-frame sequences with V and J called. Some clones fail to appear in such tables; in the studies checked, an unresolved V gene covers under half of the shortfall, and the cause of the remainder is unknown. The sample table contains over 600,000 clones; only one count was recorded for approximately 90% of them. The ten largest account for about 0.26% of the sample. The sequenced sample was peripheral blood. These TCRs come from a woman aged 18-29 years with acute or convalescent COVID-19.

The genes are TRBV6-5 and TRBJ2-5, with D perhaps TRBD1 (6 bases). This CDR3 is built from 15 residues. V was shortened by 0 bases and J by 4 bases, with 12 bases between the two germline ends. In germline, CDR1 is MNHEY, CDR2 SVGAGI. For the CDR3, the DNA is TGTGCCAGCAGTTACTCGGCAGGGGACCTAGAGACCCAGTACTTC. It specifies CASSYSAGDLETQYF.

V and J are TRBV9 and TRBJ1-1; 8 bases align to TRBD1. The CDR3 totals 19 residues. Per the germline V gene, CDR1 is SGDLS and CDR2 is YYNGEE. V gave up 1 base and J gave up 4 bases; unmatched junction bases: 18. The CDR3 DNA follows: TGTGCCAGCAGCGTAACCCCGGGACAGGCAACCACTCAGGGCACTGAAGCTTTCTTT. This gives the protein CASSVTPGQATTQGTEAFF.

The chain recombines TRBV5-5 with TRBJ2-7; 8 nucleotides line up with TRBD2. Germline-derived CDR1 and CDR2 are SGHKS and YYEKEE (reference sequence). V was pared by 0 bases and J by 4 bases, with 9 bases of the junction left unmatched. The CDR3 runs 16 residues. The CDR3 protein is CASSLDGTRGAYEQYF. CDR3 bases: TGTGCCAGCAGCTTGGATGGTACGCGGGGGGCTTACGAGCAGTACTTC.

This clone was detected once. The chain combines TRBV19 with TRBJ2-7; 9 bases are shared with TRBD1. Trimming at V came to 7 bases and at J to 3 bases, leaving 10 bases not matched to a gene. This CDR3 comprises 15 residues. Germline loops: CDR1 LNHDA, CDR2 SQIVND (reference sequence). The chain's CDR3 is CASTPATGGYYEQYF. The CDR3 DNA follows: TGTGCCAGTACCCCGGCGACAGGGGGGTACTACGAGCAGTACTTC.

V is TRBV29-1 and J is TRBJ1-1, with 8 nucleotides matching TRBD1. Germline lookup yields CDR1 SQVTM and CDR2 ANQGSEA. V dropped 4 bases and J dropped 5; count of bases not matched to a gene: 6. This CDR3 region has 13 residues. Here the CDR3 DNA reads TGCAGCGTTGCGGACAGGGTAAGGACTGAAGCTTTCTTT. It yields the protein CSVADRVRTEAFF.

This chain links TRBV6-4 with TRBJ2-3; 11 bases are a match to TRBD2. The germline V gene encodes CDR1 MRHNA and CDR2 SNTAGT. CDR3 length equals 16 residues. Trimming took 4 bases from V and 5 from J; bases not matched to a gene: 8. The chain's CDR3 is CASSALSGGAGDTQYF. The CDR3 DNA reads as TGTGCCAGCAGTGCTCTTAGCGGGGGGGCAGGAGATACGCAGTATTTT.

This clone occurred once. V usage is TRBV5-8 and J usage is TRBJ1-3; TRBD1 aligns across 8 bases. V lost 4 bases to trimming and J lost 8 bases; unmatched junction nucleotides: 5. The CDR3 is 13 amino acids. The germline V gene has CDR1 SGHTS and CDR2 YDEGEE. CDR3 protein: CASSRGQADTIYF. The CDR3 region has the DNA TGTGCCAGCAGCAGGGGACAGGCGGACACCATATATTTT. The full variable domain, rest sourced from reference TRBV5-8 and TRBJ1-3, is EAGVTQSPTHLIKTRGQQATLRCSPISGHTSVYWYQQALGLGLQFLLWYDEGEERNRGNFPPRFSGRQFPNYSSELNVNALELEDSALYLCASSRGQADTIYFGEGSWLTVV.

There are a few counts of this clone. This chain joins TRBV29-1 and TRBJ1-4, with TRBD1 as a possible D gene (5 bases). CDR3 size: 15 residues. Germline lookup yields CDR1 SQVTM and CDR2 ANQGSEA. V was trimmed by 1 base and J by 7 bases, leaving 16 bases between them. CDR3: CSVEVATAWSEKLFF. As DNA, the CDR3 is TGCAGCGTTGAAGTCGCGACAGCCTGGAGTGAAAAACTGTTTTTT. The full variable domain, completed using reference TRBV29-1 and TRBJ1-4, is SAVISQKPSRDICQRGTSLTIQCQVDSQVTMMFWYRQQPGQSLTLIATANQGSEATYESGFVIDKFPISRPNLTFSTLTVSNMSPEDSSIYLCSVEVATAWSEKLFFGSGTQLSVL.

This chain connects TRBV18 to TRBJ2-3; 9 positions match TRBD1. Germline CDR1 and CDR2: KGHSH and LQKENI. The CDR3 has 15 amino acids. The trim removed 5 bases at V and 0 bases at J, leaving 3 bases unmatched. The chain's CDR3 is CASSTDRGSTDTQYF. The CDR3 region has the DNA TGTGCCAGCTCAACAGACAGGGGGAGCACAGATACGCAGTATTTT.

This rearrangement joins TRBV5-8 to TRBJ2-1; no clear D. V lost 0 bases and J lost 1, with 17 bases in between. This CDR3 has 18 amino acids. Germline lookup yields CDR1 SGHTS and CDR2 YDEGEE. Here the CDR3 reads CASSLVRSSSSSYNEQFF. The DNA for the CDR3 is TGTGCCAGCAGCTTGGTGAGGTCGTCTAGTTCGTCCTACAATGAGCAGTTCTTC.

The rearrangement links TRBV5-4 to TRBJ2-1; TRBD2 matches at 7 bases. The CDR3 is 18 residues long. With 2 bases clipped from V and 0 bases from J, the junction kept 11 bases outside the gene matches. CDR1 and CDR2 (germline): SGHNT, YYREEE (reference sequence). The CDR3 sequence: CASSLLQRGYSSYNEQFF. CDR3 in DNA: TGTGCCAGCAGCTTACTTCAGCGGGGTTACAGCTCCTACAATGAGCAGTTCTTC.

The CDR3 sequence is CAISDPEGRQEAFF. DNA for the CDR3: TGTGCCATCAGTGATCCTGAGGGCAGGCAAGAAGCTTTCTTT. V gene TRBV10-3 combines with J gene TRBJ1-1, with D hard to call. The CDR3 runs to 14 residues. Trimming stripped 3 bases from V and 8 bases from J, with 16 bases between. Germline V gene sequence: CDR1 ENHRY, CDR2 SYGVKD.

The V call is TRBV10-3, the J call TRBJ1-6; D gene uncertain. Germline assignment: CDR1 ENHRY and CDR2 SYGVKD. The CDR3 is made up of 17 amino acids. Trimming removed 3 bases at V and 0 bases at J, with 12 bases between. The CDR3 DNA reads as TGTGCCATCAGTGAAGGAGGGTTAAACTCCTATAATTCACCCCTCCACTTT. This gives the protein CAISEGGLNSYNSPLHF.

The V and J genes are TRBV9 and TRBJ1-2; D is undetermined. There are 13 residues in the CDR3. The germline V gene has CDR1 SGDLS and CDR2 YYNGEE. Trimming cost V 3 bases and J 7 bases, with 13 bases left between them. The CDR3 loop reads CASSGRAETGYTF. The CDR3, as DNA: TGTGCCAGCAGCGGGAGGGCGGAAACTGGCTACACCTTC.

The genes are TRBV6-5 and TRBJ1-5; D not certain. The CDR3 contains 14 residues. CDR1 MNHEY and CDR2 SVGAGI come from the germline V gene. V lost 2 bases to trimming and J lost 5 bases, with 10 bases between them. CDR3 residues: CASSYSDLHQPQHF. As DNA, the CDR3 is TGTGCCAGCAGTTACAGCGATTTACATCAGCCCCAGCATTTT.

On this clone itself: In the same sample, other DNA sequences code for this CDR3. The rearrangement links TRBV10-2 to TRBJ1-1; D unresolved. CDR3 length: 13 amino acids. Germline V lookup: CDR1 WSHSY, CDR2 SAAADI. The V and J ends lost 1 base and 2 bases respectively, with 5 bases between them. Here the CDR3 reads CASSEYRNTEAFF. CDR3 coding DNA: TGCGCCAGCAGTGAGTACAGAAACACTGAAGCTTTCTTT.

The V gene is TRBV2, the J gene TRBJ2-2; D perhaps matches TRBD1 (5 bases). CDR3 length: 13 amino acids. The germline gives CDR1 SNHLY, CDR2 FYNNEI. V lost 6 bases, J lost 6 bases, and 11 bases lay in between. The CDR3 nucleotides are TGTGCCAGCAGCGCCACAGGTCCCGGGGAGCTGTTTTTT. Protein: CASSATGPGELFF.

The rearrangement links TRBV7-3 to TRBJ2-2; no reliable D call. The V gene lost 3 bases and the J gene lost 2 bases, with 4 bases spanning the gap. The germline V gene has CDR1 SGHTA and CDR2 FQGTGA. The CDR3 totals 13 residues. CDR3 sequence: CASSFRNTGELFF. In DNA form, the CDR3 reads TGTGCCAGCAGCTTCAGAAACACCGGGGAGCTGTTTTTT.

The chain has TRBV11-2 and TRBJ1-4; a possible D gene is TRBD1 (5 bases). V was pared by 1 base and J by 4 bases, with 10 bases between. From germline, CDR1 is SGHAT and CDR2 FQNNGV. This CDR3 contains 15 residues. The CDR3 DNA reads as TGTGCCAGCAGCTTAGCCAGGGCCGGTAATGAAAAACTGTTTTTT. It yields the protein CASSLARAGNEKLFF.

The CDR3 loop is CASSFDEVSEAFF. CDR3 coding DNA: TGTGCCAGCAGTTTCGATGAGGTTTCTGAAGCTTTCTTT. The chain has TRBV27 and TRBJ1-1; D remains unclear. Germline V gene data show CDR1 as MNHEY and CDR2 as SMNVEV (reference sequence). This CDR3 spans 13 amino acids. Trimming pared 3 bases from V and 6 bases from J, leaving 11 bases between.

V is TRBV7-2 and J is TRBJ2-7; 9 nucleotides align to TRBD1. V trimming: 5 bases; J trimming: 5 bases; junction bases outside the gene matches: 10. CDR1 is SGHTA and CDR2 is FQGNSA in the germline V gene. The CDR3 has 15 amino acids. CDR3 sequence reads: CASSPAGTGSNEQYF. The CDR3 DNA follows: TGTGCCAGCAGCCCCGCCGGGACAGGGTCCAACGAGCAGTACTTC.

The J gene is TRBJ2-7, the V gene TRBV4-3; 11 bases are a match to TRBD1. V was pared by 4 bases and J by 3 bases, with 2 bases of the junction left unmatched. The CDR3 spans 14 residues. Germline V gene lookup returns CDR1 LGHNA and CDR2 YSLEER. The CDR3 region is CASSPGTGGYEQYF. DNA for the CDR3: TGCGCCAGCAGCCCCGGGACAGGGGGCTACGAGCAGTACTTC.

This clone was seen once. The chain couples TRBV24-1 to TRBJ1-1, with a weak D call TRBD1 (6 bases). The CDR3 has 18 residues. Trimming took off 7 bases at V and 1 base at J, with 24 bases between the two ends. Germline CDR1 and CDR2: KGHDR and SFDVKD. CDR3 residues: CATRQGGAPGDRNTEAFF. Here the CDR3 DNA reads TGTGCCACCAGACAAGGGGGTGCCCCAGGCGATAGGAACACTGAAGCTTTCTTT.

V is TRBV25-1 and J is TRBJ1-1, with 7 positions matching TRBD1. Germline-derived CDR1 and CDR2 are MGHDK and SYGVNS. V was pared by 2 bases and J by 4 bases, with 7 bases of the junction left unmatched. This CDR3 region has 15 residues. Here the CDR3 reads CASSEQGTVLTEAFF. The CDR3 nucleotides read TGTGCCAGCAGTGAACAAGGGACAGTTCTCACTGAAGCTTTCTTT.

The chain couples TRBV6-5 to TRBJ1-1; 7 nucleotides match TRBD1. Trimming removed 7 bases from V and 11 bases from J; junction bases left unmatched: 13. The CDR3 is made up of 13 amino acids. Germline lookup yields CDR1 MNHEY and CDR2 SVGAGI. CDR3 bases: TGTGCCAGCATGGGGTACAGGGGTGAGGCGGCTTTCTTT. It translates to CASMGYRGEAAFF.

The rearrangement joins TRBV5-1 to TRBJ1-3; TRBD1 agrees at 10 bases. This CDR3 has 15 amino acids. The J segment lost 2 bases and the V segment lost 5 bases, leaving 4 bases of the junction unmatched. The germline gives CDR1 SGHRS, CDR2 YFSETQ. The CDR3 loop reads CASRAGTGAGNTIYF. The DNA of the CDR3 is TGCGCCAGCAGAGCCGGGACAGGGGCTGGAAACACCATATATTTT.

The genes are TRBV5-6 and TRBJ2-7, with 9 bases matching TRBD1. The CDR3 sequence is 15 residues long. V dropped 0 bases and J dropped 3; count of bases not matched to a gene: 4. Per the germline V gene, CDR1 is SGHDT and CDR2 is YYEEEE. Here the CDR3 reads CASSLGDREIYEQYF. In DNA, the CDR3 is TGTGCCAGCAGCTTGGGGGACAGGGAAATCTACGAGCAGTACTTC.

A note on this clone: Other DNA variants within this sample encode the same CDR3. The genes are TRBV30 and TRBJ2-7; 9 bases agree with TRBD1. The CDR3 consists of 15 residues. In germline, CDR1 is GTSNPN, CDR2 SVGIG (reference sequence). V dropped 0 bases and J dropped 3; count of bases not matched to a gene: 6. Here the CDR3 DNA reads TGTGCCTGGAGTGTAGGGGGGACAGGGTTCTACGAGCAGTACTTC. It is translated as CAWSVGGTGFYEQYF.

This chain uses TRBV6-5 with TRBJ1-2; 9 bases map to TRBD1. The germline CDR1 and CDR2 sequences are MNHEY and SVGAGI. The CDR3 covers 14 residues. J gave up 4 bases and V 6 bases, and 6 bases lay outside the gene matches. Here the CDR3 reads CASRRQGDVYGYTF. The CDR3 bases are TGTGCCAGCAGGAGACAGGGGGATGTCTATGGCTACACCTTC.